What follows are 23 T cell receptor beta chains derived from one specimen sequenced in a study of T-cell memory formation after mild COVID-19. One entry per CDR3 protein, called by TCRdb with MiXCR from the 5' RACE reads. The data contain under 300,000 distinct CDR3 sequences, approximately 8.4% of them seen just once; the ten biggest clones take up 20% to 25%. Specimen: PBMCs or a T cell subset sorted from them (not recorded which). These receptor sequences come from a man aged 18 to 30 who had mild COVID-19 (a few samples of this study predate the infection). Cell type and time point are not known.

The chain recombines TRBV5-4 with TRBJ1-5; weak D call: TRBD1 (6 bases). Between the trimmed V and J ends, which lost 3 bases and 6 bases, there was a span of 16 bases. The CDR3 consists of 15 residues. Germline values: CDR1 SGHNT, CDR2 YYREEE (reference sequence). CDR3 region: CASSSMGGASQPQHF. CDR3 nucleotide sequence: TGTGCCAGCAGCTCAATGGGGGGCGCGAGTCAGCCCCAGCATTTT.

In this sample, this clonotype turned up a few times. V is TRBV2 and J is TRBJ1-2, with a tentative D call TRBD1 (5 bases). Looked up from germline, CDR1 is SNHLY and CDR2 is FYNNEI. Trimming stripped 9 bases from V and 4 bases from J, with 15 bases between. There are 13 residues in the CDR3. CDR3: CASLDSRIYGYTF. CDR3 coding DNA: TGTGCCAGTCTTGACAGCCGCATCTATGGCTACACCTTC.

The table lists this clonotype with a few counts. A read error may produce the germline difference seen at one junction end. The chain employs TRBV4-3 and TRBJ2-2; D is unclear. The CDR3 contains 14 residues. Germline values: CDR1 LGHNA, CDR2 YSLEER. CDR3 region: CASTQTDGTGELFF. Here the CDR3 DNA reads TGCGCCAGCACCCAAACGGACGGCACCGGGGAGCTGTTTTTT.

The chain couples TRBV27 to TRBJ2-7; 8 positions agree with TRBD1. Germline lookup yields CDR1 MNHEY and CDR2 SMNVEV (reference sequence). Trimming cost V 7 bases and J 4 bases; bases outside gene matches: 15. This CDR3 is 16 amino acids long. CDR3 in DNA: TGTGCCAGCACTCTGACCCTCCGGGACAGGTGTTACGAGCAGTACGTC. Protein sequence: CASTLTLRDRCYEQYV.

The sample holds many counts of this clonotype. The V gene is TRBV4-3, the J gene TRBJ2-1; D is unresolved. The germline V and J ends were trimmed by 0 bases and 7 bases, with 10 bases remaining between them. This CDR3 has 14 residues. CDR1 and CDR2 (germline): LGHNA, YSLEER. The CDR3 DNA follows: TGCGCCAGCAGCCAAGATTCTAGAGTGAATGAGCAGTTCTTC. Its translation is CASSQDSRVNEQFF.

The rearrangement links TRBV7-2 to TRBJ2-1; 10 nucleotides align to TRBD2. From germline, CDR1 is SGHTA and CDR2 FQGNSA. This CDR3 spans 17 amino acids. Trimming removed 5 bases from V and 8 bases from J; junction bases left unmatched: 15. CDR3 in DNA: TGTGCCAGCAGCCTACGAGGACTAGCGGAGACCCTTGATGAGCAGTTCTTC. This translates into CASSLRGLAETLDEQFF.

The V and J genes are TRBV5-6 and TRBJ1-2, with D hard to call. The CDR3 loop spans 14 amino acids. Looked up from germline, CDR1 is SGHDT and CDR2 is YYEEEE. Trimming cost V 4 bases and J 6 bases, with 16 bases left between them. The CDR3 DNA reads TGTGCCAGCAGCCTTGTAAACGGGAGGGATGGCTACACCTTC. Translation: CASSLVNGRDGYTF. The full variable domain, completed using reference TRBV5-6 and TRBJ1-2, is DAGVTQSPTHLIKTRGQQVTLRCSPKSGHDTVSWYQQALGQGPQFIFQYYEEEERQRGNFPDRFSGHQFPNYSSELNVNALLLGDSALYLCASSLVNGRDGYTFGSGTRLTVV.

The CDR3 reads CASSVPGGTTEAFF. The CDR3, as DNA: TGTGCCAGCAGCGTACCAGGGGGCACGACTGAAGCTTTCTTT. The V and J genes are TRBV7-9 and TRBJ1-1; 8 nucleotides match TRBD1. Losses at the gene ends were 5 bases for V and 5 bases for J; bases not matched to a gene: 7. Germline CDR1 is SEHNR and CDR2 is FQNEAQ (reference sequence). The CDR3 extends over 14 amino acids. The entire variable domain, with the rest obtained from reference TRBV7-9 and TRBJ1-1, is as follows: DTGVSQNPRHKITKRGQNVTFRCDPISEHNRLYWYRQTLGQGPEFLTYFQNEAQLEKSRLLSDRFSAERPKGSFSTLEIQRTEQGDSAMYLCASSVPGGTTEAFFGQGTRLTVV.

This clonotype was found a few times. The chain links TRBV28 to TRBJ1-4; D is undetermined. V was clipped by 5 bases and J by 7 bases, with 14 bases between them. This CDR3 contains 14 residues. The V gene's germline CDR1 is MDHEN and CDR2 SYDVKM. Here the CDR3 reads CASSVTWEGEKLFF. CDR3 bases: TGTGCCAGCAGTGTAACATGGGAGGGTGAAAAACTGTTTTTT.

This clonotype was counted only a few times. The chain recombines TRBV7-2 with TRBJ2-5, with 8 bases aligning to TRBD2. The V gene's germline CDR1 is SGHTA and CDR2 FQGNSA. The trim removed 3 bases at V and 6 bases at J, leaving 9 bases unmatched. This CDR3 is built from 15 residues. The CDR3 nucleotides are TGTGCCAGCAGCTTCGTTACGGGGGGGCCGAAGACCCAGTACTTC. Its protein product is CASSFVTGGPKTQYF.

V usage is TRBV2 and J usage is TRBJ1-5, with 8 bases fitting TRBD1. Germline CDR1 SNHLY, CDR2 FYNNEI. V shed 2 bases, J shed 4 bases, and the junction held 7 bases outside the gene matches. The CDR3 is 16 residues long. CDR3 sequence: CASSEMWTGLNQPQHF. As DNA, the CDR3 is TGTGCCAGCAGTGAAATGTGGACAGGGCTTAATCAGCCCCAGCATTTT.

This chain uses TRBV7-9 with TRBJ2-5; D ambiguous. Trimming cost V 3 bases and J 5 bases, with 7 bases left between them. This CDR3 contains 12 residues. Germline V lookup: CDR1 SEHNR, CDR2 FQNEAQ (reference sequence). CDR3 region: CASSFIPETQYF. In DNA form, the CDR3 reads TGTGCCAGCAGCTTTATCCCGGAGACCCAGTACTTC.

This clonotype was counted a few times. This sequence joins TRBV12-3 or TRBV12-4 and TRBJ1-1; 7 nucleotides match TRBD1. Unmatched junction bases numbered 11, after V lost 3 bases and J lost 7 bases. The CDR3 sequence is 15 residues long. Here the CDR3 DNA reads TGTGCCAGCAGTTTGAGAGCAGGGACAGACAGTGAAGCTTTCTTT. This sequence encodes CASSLRAGTDSEAFF.

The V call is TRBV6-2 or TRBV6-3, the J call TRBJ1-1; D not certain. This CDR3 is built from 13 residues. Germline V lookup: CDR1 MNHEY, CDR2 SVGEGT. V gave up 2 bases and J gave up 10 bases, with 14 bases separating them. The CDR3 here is CASSYIRASGAFF. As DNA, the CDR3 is TGTGCCAGCAGTTACATTCGGGCCAGCGGAGCTTTCTTT.

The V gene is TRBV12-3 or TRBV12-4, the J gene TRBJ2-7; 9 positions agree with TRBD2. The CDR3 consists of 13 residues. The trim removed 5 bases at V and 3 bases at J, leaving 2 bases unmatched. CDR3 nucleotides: TGTGCCAGCAGTGCTAGCGGGGACTACGAGCAGTACTTC. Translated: CASSASGDYEQYF.

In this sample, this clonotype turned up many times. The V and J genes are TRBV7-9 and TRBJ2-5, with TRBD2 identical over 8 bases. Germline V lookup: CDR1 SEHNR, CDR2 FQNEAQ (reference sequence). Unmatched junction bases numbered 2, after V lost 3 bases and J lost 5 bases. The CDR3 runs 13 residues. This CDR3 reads CASSFASGETQYF. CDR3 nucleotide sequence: TGTGCCAGCAGCTTCGCTAGCGGGGAGACCCAGTACTTC. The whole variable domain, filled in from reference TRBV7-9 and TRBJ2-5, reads DTGVSQNPRHKITKRGQNVTFRCDPISEHNRLYWYRQTLGQGPEFLTYFQNEAQLEKSRLLSDRFSAERPKGSFSTLEIQRTEQGDSAMYLCASSFASGETQYFGPGTRLLVL.

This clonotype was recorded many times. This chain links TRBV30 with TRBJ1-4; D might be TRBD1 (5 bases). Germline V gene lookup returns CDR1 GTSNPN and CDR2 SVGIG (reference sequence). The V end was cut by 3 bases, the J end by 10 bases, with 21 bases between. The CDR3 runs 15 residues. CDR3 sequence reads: CAWSDTGALGGKLFF. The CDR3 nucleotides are TGTGCCTGGAGCGACACCGGGGCCCTCGGTGGAAAACTGTTTTTT.

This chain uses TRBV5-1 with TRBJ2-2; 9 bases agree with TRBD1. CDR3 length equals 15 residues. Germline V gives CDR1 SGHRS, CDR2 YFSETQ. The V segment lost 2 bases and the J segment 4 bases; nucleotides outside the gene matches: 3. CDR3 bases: TGCGCCAGCAGCTTCGGACAGGGGATCACCGGGGAGCTGTTTTTT. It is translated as CASSFGQGITGELFF. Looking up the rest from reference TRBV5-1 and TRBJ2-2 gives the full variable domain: KAGVTQTPRYLIKTRGQQVTLSCSPISGHRSVSWYQQTPGQGLQFLFEYFSETQRNKGNFPGRFSGRQFSNSRSEMNVSTLELGDSALYLCASSFGQGITGELFFGEGSRLTVL.

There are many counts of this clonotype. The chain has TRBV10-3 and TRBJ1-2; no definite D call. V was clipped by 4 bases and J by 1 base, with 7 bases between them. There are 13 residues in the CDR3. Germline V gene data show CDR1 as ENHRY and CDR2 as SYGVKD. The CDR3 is CAISGADNYGYTF. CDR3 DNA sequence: TGTGCCATCAGTGGGGCCGATAACTATGGCTACACCTTC.

The CDR3 here is CASSRAGLGVGDTQYF. The CDR3 DNA sequence: TGCGCCAGCAGCCGAGCGGGCCTAGGGGTTGGGGATACGCAGTATTTT. V and J are TRBV4-3 and TRBJ2-3, with a tentative D call TRBD2 (6 bases). The V end lost 4 bases, the J end lost 6 bases, and 20 bases lay between the germline ends. The germline CDR1 and CDR2 sequences are LGHNA and YSLEER. There are 16 residues in the CDR3.

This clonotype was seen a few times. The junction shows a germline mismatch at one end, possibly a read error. This chain's CDR3 is CASSENSYRYTF. The CDR3 DNA is TGTGCCAGCAGTGAAAACAGCTATCGCTACACCTTC. The chain carries TRBV6-1 and TRBJ1-2; D uncertain. This CDR3 contains 12 residues. Per germline, CDR1 MNHNS and CDR2 SASEGT.

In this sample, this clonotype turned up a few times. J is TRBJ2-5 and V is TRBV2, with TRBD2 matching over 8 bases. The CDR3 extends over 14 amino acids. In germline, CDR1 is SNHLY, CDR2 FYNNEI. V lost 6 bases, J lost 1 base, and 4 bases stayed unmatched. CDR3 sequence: CASSVSGSQETQYF. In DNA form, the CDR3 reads TGTGCCAGCAGCGTGAGCGGGAGCCAAGAGACCCAGTACTTC. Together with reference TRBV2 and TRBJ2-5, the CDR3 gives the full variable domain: EPEVTQTPSHQVTQMGQEVILRCVPISNHLYFYWYRQILGQKVEFLVSFYNNEISEKSEIFDDQFSVERPDGSNFTLKIRSTKLEDSAMYFCASSVSGSQETQYFGPGTRLLVL.

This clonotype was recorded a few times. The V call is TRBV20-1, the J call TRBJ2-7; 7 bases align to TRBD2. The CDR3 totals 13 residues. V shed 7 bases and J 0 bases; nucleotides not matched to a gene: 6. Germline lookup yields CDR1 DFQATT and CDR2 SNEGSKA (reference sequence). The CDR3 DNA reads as TGCAGTGGTCGGGGGGTACCCTCCTACGAGCAGTACGTC. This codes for CSGRGVPSYEQYV.